This T cell receptor beta chain is drawn from a study of blood T cell repertoires in COVID-19. Data came from immunoSEQ multiplex PCR; TCRdb stores just in-frame clones and leaves some out. The sample shows 80,000 to 100,000 clones, about 82% of them seen only once. CDR3 length: 15 amino acids. Trimming took off 0 bases at V and 3 bases at J, with 10 bases between the two ends. The germline V gene has CDR1 SGHRS and CDR2 YFSETQ. The chain couples TRBV5-1 to TRBJ2-1; D remains ambiguous. The receptor's source is a woman between 55 and 75 years old in a cohort sampled during active or convalescent COVID-19. Sequencing was done on a sample of peripheral blood. The CDR3 spells CASSLGGSDYNEQFF. The CDR3 nucleotides read TGCGCCAGCAGCTTGGGTGGCTCAGACTACAATGAGCAGTTCTTC.